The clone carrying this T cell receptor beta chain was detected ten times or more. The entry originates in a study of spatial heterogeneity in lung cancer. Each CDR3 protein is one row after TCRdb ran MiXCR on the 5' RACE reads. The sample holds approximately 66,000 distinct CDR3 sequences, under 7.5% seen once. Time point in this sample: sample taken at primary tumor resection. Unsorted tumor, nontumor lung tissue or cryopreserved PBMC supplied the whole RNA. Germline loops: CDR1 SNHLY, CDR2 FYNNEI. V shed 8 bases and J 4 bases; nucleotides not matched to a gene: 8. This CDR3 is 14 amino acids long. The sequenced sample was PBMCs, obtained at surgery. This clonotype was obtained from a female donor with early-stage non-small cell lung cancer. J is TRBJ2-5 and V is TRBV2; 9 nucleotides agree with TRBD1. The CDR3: CASGTGGASETQYF. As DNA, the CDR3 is TGTGCCAGCGGAACAGGGGGCGCATCAGAGACCCAGTACTTC.